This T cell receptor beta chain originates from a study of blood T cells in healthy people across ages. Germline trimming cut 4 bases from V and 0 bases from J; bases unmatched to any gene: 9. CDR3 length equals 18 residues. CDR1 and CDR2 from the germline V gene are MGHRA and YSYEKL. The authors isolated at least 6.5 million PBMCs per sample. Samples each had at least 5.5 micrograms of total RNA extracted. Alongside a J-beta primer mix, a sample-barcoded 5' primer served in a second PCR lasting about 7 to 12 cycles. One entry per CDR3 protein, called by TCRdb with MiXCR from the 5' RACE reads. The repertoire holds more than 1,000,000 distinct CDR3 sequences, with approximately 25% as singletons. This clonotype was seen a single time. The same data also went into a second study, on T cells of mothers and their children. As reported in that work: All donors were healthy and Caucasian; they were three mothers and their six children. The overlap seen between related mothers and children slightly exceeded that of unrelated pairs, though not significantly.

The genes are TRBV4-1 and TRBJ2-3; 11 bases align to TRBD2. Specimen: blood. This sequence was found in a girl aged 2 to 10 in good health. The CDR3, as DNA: TGCGCCAGCAGCCCCGCGGGACTAGCGGTAATTAGCACAGATACGCAGTATTTT. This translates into CASSPAGLAVISTDTQYF.